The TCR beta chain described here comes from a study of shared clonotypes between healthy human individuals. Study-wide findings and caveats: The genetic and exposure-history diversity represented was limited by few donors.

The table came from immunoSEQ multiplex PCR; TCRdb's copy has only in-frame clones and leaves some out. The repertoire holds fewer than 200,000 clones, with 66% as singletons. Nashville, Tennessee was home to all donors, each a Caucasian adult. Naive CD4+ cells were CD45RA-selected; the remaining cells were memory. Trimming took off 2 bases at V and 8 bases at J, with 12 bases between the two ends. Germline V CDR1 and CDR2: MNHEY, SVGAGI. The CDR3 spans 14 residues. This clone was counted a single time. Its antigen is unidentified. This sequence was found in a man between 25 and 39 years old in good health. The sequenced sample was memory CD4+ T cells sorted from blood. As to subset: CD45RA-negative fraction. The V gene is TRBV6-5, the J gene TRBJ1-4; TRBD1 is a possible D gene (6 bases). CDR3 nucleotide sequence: TGTGCCAGCAGTTACGGGGACACGGAGGAAAAACTGTTTTTT. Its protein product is CASSYGDTEEKLFF.